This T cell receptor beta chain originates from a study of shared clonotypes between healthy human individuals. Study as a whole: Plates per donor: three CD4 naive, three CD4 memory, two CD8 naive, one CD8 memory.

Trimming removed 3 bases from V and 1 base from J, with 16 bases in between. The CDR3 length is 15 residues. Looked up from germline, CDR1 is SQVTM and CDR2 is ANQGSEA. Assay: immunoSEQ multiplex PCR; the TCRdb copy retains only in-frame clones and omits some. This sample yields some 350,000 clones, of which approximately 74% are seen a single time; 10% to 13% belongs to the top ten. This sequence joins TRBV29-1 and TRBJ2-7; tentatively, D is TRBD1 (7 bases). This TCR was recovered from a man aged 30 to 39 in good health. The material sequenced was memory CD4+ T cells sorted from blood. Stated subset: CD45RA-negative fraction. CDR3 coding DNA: TGCAGCGTTGAGAGTGTGCAGGGGGGATCCTACGAGCAGTACTTC. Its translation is CSVESVQGGSYEQYF.